One and the same sample provided the 5 T cell receptor beta chains below, sequenced in a study of T cells in tuberculosis (dated by TCRdb to 2016 to 2019). Receptor amplification or capture employed the immunoSEQ multiplex PCR assay. Imported from immuneACCESS, the table was reduced by TCRdb to in-frame sequences with V and J called. These copies leave out some clones; in studies compared against another copy, an unresolved V gene accounts for under half, and the cause of the remainder is not known. The sample data list some 10,000 clones, and around 94% of these were observed just once. The ten largest clonotypes hold 10% to 15% of the sample. The sequencing sample was made of PBMCs. Source of these receptors: an adult with tuberculosis.

This clone was seen a single time. The chain carries TRBV7-8 and TRBJ2-3, with 7 bases matching TRBD2. Germline trimming cut 3 bases from V and 3 bases from J; bases unmatched to any gene: 12. CDR1 SGHVS and CDR2 FQNEAQ come from the germline V gene. The CDR3 has 17 residues. The CDR3 DNA reads TGTGCCAGCAGCTTCGACCGGGGCGGGAGAAAGACAGATACGCAGTATTTT. The encoded protein is CASSFDRGGRKTDTQYF. The full variable domain, completed using reference TRBV7-8 and TRBJ2-3, is GAGVSQSPRYKVAKRGQDVALRCDPISGHVSLFWYQQALGQGPEFLTYFQNEAQLDKSGLPSDRFFAERPEGSVSTLKIQRTQQEDSAVYLCASSFDRGGRKTDTQYFGPGTRLTVL.

This clone was seen more than once but under ten times. This rearrangement joins TRBV2 to TRBJ1-5, with 8 bases fitting TRBD1. The CDR3 covers 15 residues. V lost 5 bases to trimming and J lost 4 bases; unmatched junction nucleotides: 7. Looked up from germline, CDR1 is SNHLY and CDR2 is FYNNEI. CDR3 in DNA: TGTGCCAGCAGTACCGAACGGACAGGGAATCAGCCCCAGCATTTT. Its protein is CASSTERTGNQPQHF.

The V call is TRBV5-1, the J call TRBJ2-5, with 7 bases lining up with TRBD1. The CDR3 is made up of 15 amino acids. In germline, CDR1 is SGHRS, CDR2 YFSETQ. V shed 0 bases, J shed 5 bases, and the junction held 7 bases outside the gene matches. Here the CDR3 DNA reads TGCGCCAGCAGCTTGGACAGGGGATGGAGGGAGACCCAGTACTTC. As protein: CASSLDRGWRETQYF. Together with reference TRBV5-1 and TRBJ2-5, the CDR3 gives the full variable domain: KAGVTQTPRYLIKTRGQQVTLSCSPISGHRSVSWYQQTPGQGLQFLFEYFSETQRNKGNFPGRFSGRQFSNSRSEMNVSTLELGDSALYLCASSLDRGWRETQYFGPGTRLLVL.

The chain has TRBV12-5 and TRBJ1-2, with unresolved D. CDR1 is LGHNT and CDR2 is FRNRAP in the germline V gene. The CDR3 extends over 16 amino acids. Between the trimmed V and J ends, which lost 0 bases and 6 bases, there was a span of 17 bases. DNA for the CDR3: TGTGCTAGTGGTTTGGTACCTGACTCAACTCGGGATGGCTACACCTTC. Amino acid sequence: CASGLVPDSTRDGYTF.

The chain combines TRBV6-5 with TRBJ1-5; tentative D call: TRBD1 (6 bases). The CDR3 is 14 residues long. The V gene's germline CDR1 is MNHEY and CDR2 SVGAGI. The germline V and J ends were trimmed by 5 bases and 3 bases, with 11 bases remaining between them. CDR3 in amino acids: CASSLGGTNQPQHF. CDR3 DNA: TGTGCCAGCAGTCTAGGGGGAACCAATCAGCCCCAGCATTTT.